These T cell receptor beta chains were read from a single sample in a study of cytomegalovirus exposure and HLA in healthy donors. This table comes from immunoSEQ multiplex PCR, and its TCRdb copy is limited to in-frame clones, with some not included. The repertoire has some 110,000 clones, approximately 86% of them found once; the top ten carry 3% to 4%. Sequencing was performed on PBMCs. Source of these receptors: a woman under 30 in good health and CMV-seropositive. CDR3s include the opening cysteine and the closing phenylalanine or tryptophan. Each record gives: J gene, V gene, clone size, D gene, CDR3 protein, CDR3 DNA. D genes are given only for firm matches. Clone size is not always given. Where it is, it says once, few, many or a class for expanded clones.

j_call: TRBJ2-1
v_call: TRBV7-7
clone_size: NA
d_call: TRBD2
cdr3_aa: CASSRTSGLSYNEQFF
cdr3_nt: TGTGCCAGCAGCCGGACTAGCGGACTCTCCTACAATGAGCAGTTCTTC

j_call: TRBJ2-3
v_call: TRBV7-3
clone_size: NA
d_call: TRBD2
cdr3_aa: CASSVGLAADTQYF
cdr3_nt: TGTGCCAGCAGCGTGGGCCTAGCGGCAGATACGCAGTATTTT

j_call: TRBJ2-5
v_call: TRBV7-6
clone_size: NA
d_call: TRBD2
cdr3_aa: CASSYRTSGRADETQYF
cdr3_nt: TGTGCCAGCAGCTACCGGACTAGCGGGAGGGCTGATGAGACCCAGTACTTC

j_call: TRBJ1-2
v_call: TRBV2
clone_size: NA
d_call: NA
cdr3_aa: CASSKDGGEGYTF
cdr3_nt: TGTGCCAGCAGTAAGGACGGGGGTGAGGGCTACACCTTC

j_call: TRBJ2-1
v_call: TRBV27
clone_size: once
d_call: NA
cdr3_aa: CASNGVSSYNEQFF
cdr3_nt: TGTGCCAGCAACGGGGTTAGCTCCTACAATGAGCAGTTCTTC

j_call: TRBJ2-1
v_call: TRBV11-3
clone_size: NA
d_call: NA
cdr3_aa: CASSADKEQFF
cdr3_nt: TGTGCCAGCAGCGCCGACAAAGAGCAGTTCTTC

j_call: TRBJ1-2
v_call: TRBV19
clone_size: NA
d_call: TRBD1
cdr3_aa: CASTGGDGYTF
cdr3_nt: TGTGCCAGTACAGGGGGCGATGGCTACACCTTC

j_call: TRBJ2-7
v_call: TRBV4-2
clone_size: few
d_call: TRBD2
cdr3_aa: CASSQEPAGSASYEQYF
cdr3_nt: TGTGCCAGCAGCCAAGAACCAGCGGGATCCGCCTCCTACGAGCAGTACTTC

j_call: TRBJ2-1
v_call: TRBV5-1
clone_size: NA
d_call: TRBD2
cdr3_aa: CASSLSGPGGFGEQFF
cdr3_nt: TGCGCCAGCAGCTTGTCCGGACCGGGGGGGTTTGGTGAGCAGTTCTTC

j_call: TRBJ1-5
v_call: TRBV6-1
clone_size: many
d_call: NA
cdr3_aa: CASSENEGSNQPQHF
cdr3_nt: TGTGCCAGCAGTGAAAATGAGGGAAGCAATCAGCCCCAGCATTTT

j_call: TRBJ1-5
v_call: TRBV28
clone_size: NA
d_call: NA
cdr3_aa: CASSKWGGQPQHF
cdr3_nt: TGTGCCAGCAGCAAATGGGGGGGACAGCCCCAGCATTTT

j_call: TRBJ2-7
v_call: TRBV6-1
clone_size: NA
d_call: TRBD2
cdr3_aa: CASSAGLAGGFSYEQYF
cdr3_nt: TGTGCCAGCAGTGCCGGACTAGCGGGGGGTTTCTCCTACGAGCAGTACTTC

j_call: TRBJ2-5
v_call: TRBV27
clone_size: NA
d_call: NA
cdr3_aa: CASSLHYQETQYF
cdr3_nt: TGTGCCAGCAGTTTACACTACCAAGAGACCCAGTACTTC

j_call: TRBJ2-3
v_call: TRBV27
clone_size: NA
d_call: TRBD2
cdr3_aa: CASSSLAGGADTQYF
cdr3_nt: TGTGCCAGCAGTTCCCTGGCGGGGGGGGCGGATACGCAGTATTTT

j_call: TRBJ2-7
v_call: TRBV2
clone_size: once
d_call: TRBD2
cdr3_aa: CASSPRRGSYEQYF
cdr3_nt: TGTGCCAGCAGTCCACGGCGGGGGTCCTACGAGCAGTACTTC

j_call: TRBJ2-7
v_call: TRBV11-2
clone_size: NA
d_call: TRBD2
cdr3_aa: CASSLSLAGDDEQYF
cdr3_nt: TGTGCCAGCAGCTTATCGCTAGCGGGAGACGACGAGCAGTACTTC